The rows below give T cell receptor beta chains drawn from one sample of a study of CD8 T cells in Susac syndrome. TCRdb analysed the immunoSEQ multiplex PCR reads with MiXCR anew, one entry per CDR3 protein. The sample has roughly 140,000 distinct CDR3 sequences; almost 96% are singletons. Sequenced material: CD4+ T cells from PBMCs. The origin of the receptors is a human donor with Susac syndrome. CDR3s include the opening cysteine and the closing phenylalanine or tryptophan. D genes are given only for firm matches. Some rows mark clone size as missing; the rest say once, few, many or name a class of expanded clone.

>NA|TRBJ1-2|NA|TRBV5-1
CASSLDLGNYGYTF
TGCGCCAGCAGCTTGGATTTGGGGAACTATGGCTACACCTTC
>NA|TRBJ2-3|NA|TRBV3-1
CASSQETGTQYF
TGTGCCAGCAGCCAAGAGACGGGTACGCAGTATTTT
>TRBD1|TRBJ2-7|NA|TRBV29-1
CSVRQGAHEQYF
TGCAGCGTTAGACAGGGGGCCCACGAGCAGTACTTC
>TRBD1|TRBJ1-1|NA|TRBV15
CATSRVGQVTEAFF
TGTGCCACCAGCAGAGTCGGACAGGTCACTGAAGCTTTCTTT
>NA|TRBJ1-3|NA|TRBV2
CASSGADSGNTIYF
TGTGCCAGCAGTGGGGCAGACTCTGGAAACACCATATATTTT
>NA|TRBJ2-1|NA|TRBV20-1
CSARRGLGNEQFF
TGCAGTGCTAGGCGCGGTTTGGGCAATGAGCAGTTCTTC
>TRBD1|TRBJ1-4|NA|TRBV20-1
CSARGQWGQNEKLFF
TGCAGTGCTAGGGGTCAGTGGGGACAGAATGAAAAACTGTTTTTT
>TRBD2|TRBJ2-7|NA|TRBV27
CASSPKGLAGGPFYEQYF
TGTGCCAGCAGTCCCAAGGGACTAGCGGGAGGGCCATTCTACGAGCAGTACTTC
>NA|TRBJ2-5|NA|TRBV4-1
CASSRGAEGTQYF
TGCGCCAGCAGCCGGGGGGCAGAAGGGACCCAGTACTTC
>NA|TRBJ1-6|once|TRBV14
CASSQEIGPLHF
TGTGCCAGCAGCCAAGAGATAGGACCCCTCCACTTT
>TRBD1|TRBJ1-2|NA|TRBV4-1
CASSQGDREGPGYTF
TGCGCCAGCAGCCAAGGGGACAGGGAAGGTCCTGGCTACACCTTC
>NA|TRBJ1-2|once|TRBV25-1
CASSESSGSRGYTF
TGTGCCAGCAGTGAATCATCGGGTAGCAGGGGCTACACCTTC
>NA|TRBJ1-1|NA|TRBV3-1
CASSQSWHGNTEAFF
TGTGCCAGCAGCCAGTCGTGGCACGGGAACACTGAAGCTTTCTTT
>NA|TRBJ2-6|NA|TRBV19
CASKVAVGANVLTF
TGTGCCAGTAAAGTGGCTGTGGGGGCCAACGTCCTGACTTTC
>NA|TRBJ2-3|NA|TRBV13
CASSFGSNGDTQYF
TGTGCCAGCAGCTTTGGGTCCAACGGGGATACGCAGTATTTT
>NA|TRBJ1-1|few|TRBV5-1
CASRVGYRDQGAFF
TGCGCCAGCAGAGTTGGGTATCGGGACCAAGGAGCTTTCTTT
>NA|TRBJ2-1|NA|TRBV29-1
CSVDTSYEQFF
TGCAGCGTTGACACTAGCTATGAGCAGTTCTTC
>TRBD2|TRBJ2-5|NA|TRBV3-1
CASSLRGAGDQETQYF
TGTGCCAGCAGCCTTCGGGGAGCGGGGGACCAAGAGACCCAGTACTTC
>NA|TRBJ1-2|NA|TRBV6-4
CASSNRQNYGYTF
TGTGCCAGCAGCAACCGACAGAACTATGGCTACACCTTC
>NA|TRBJ2-1|NA|TRBV20-1
CSAREYNEQFF
TGCAGTGCTAGAGAGTACAATGAGCAGTTCTTC
>NA|TRBJ2-5|NA|TRBV5-1
CASSLDSGTQYF
TGCGCCAGCAGCTTGGATTCTGGGACCCAGTACTTC
>NA|TRBJ1-2|NA|TRBV5-1
CASSLDGTDLYGYTF
TGCGCCAGCAGCTTGGACGGGACGGATCTCTATGGCTACACCTTC
>NA|TRBJ2-3|NA|TRBV25-1
CASTLDRTQYF
TGTGCCAGCACCTTAGACAGGACGCAGTATTTT
>TRBD1|TRBJ2-7|NA|TRBV20-1
CSACRTGGRQQYF
TGCAGTGCCTGCCGGACAGGGGGGCGTCAGCAGTACTTC
>NA|TRBJ2-7|few|TRBV29-1
CSVFARNSYEQYF
TGCAGCGTTTTCGCCAGAAACTCCTACGAGCAGTACTTC
>TRBD2|TRBJ2-1|NA|TRBV9
CASSAGTRVNEQFF
TGTGCCAGCAGCGCGGGGACTAGGGTCAATGAGCAGTTCTTC
>NA|TRBJ1-5|NA|TRBV27
CASTPRRGEQPQHF
TGTGCCAGCACCCCCCGTAGGGGTGAGCAGCCCCAGCATTTT
>NA|TRBJ2-1|NA|TRBV6-6
CASRAGNEQFF
TGTGCCAGCAGGGCTGGTAATGAGCAGTTCTTC
>NA|TRBJ2-7|NA|TRBV29-1
CSVAGDSAEQYF
TGCAGCGTTGCGGGGGACTCCGCAGAGCAGTACTTC
>NA|TRBJ1-5|NA|TRBV18
CASSPNPGLGEPQHF
TGTGCCAGCTCACCCAATCCGGGTCTCGGGGAGCCCCAGCATTTT
>NA|TRBJ2-5|NA|TRBV21-1
CASSKGASGGETQYF
TGTGCCAGCAGCAAAGGGGCTAGCGGGGGTGAGACCCAGTACTTC
>TRBD2|TRBJ2-7|NA|TRBV20-1
CSVPESSGSYEQYF
TGCAGTGTTCCGGAATCTAGCGGGAGTTACGAGCAGTACTTC
>NA|TRBJ2-3|NA|TRBV20-1
CSARTPGLSTDTQYF
TGCAGTGCTAGAACTCCGGGACTTAGCACAGATACGCAGTATTTT
>TRBD1|TRBJ1-1|NA|TRBV7-9
CASSLSTGSIGAFF
TGTGCCAGCAGCCTATCGACAGGGTCCATCGGAGCTTTCTTT
>NA|TRBJ2-3|NA|TRBV7-9
CASSLGSVRTDTQYF
TGTGCCAGCAGCTTGGGGTCGGTGCGCACAGATACGCAGTATTTT
>NA|TRBJ2-7|NA|TRBV12-5
CASGIKHYEQYF
TGTGCTAGTGGAATAAAGCATTACGAGCAGTACTTC
>NA|TRBJ2-1|NA|TRBV3-1
CASSQRGTNNEQFF
TGTGCCAGCAGCCAACGCGGGACAAACAATGAGCAGTTCTTC
>NA|TRBJ1-6|NA|TRBV9
CASSVGLSTRSPLHF
TGTGCCAGCAGCGTAGGTCTTTCGACGAGATCACCCCTCCACTTT
>TRBD2|TRBJ2-5|NA|TRBV28
CASSLGLAGAGLHYQETQYF
TGTGCCAGCAGTTTGGGGCTAGCGGGAGCGGGGTTACACTACCAAGAGACCCAGTACTTC
>TRBD1|TRBJ2-7|NA|TRBV4-1
CASSHRGQGSYEQYF
TGCGCCAGCAGCCACCGGGGACAGGGTAGCTACGAGCAGTACTTC
>TRBD2|TRBJ2-1|NA|TRBV6-6
CASSGTSGRSDEQFF
TGTGCCAGCAGTGGGACTAGCGGGAGGAGCGATGAGCAGTTCTTC
>NA|TRBJ2-5|NA|TRBV15
CATSSLKGPQETQYF
TGTGCCACCAGCTCCTTAAAAGGGCCCCAAGAGACCCAGTACTTC
>NA|TRBJ2-3|once|TRBV7-9
CASSFGQSLLSTDTQYF
TGTGCCAGCAGCTTCGGACAGTCGCTTCTTAGCACAGATACGCAGTATTTT
>TRBD2|TRBJ2-7|NA|TRBV20-1
CSAPRGSSYEQYF
TGCAGTGCTCCGCGGGGGAGCTCCTACGAGCAGTACTTC
>NA|TRBJ2-7|once|TRBV20-1
CSAKLFWDEQYF
TGCAGTGCTAAGCTTTTTTGGGACGAGCAGTACTTC
>NA|TRBJ2-2|NA|TRBV3-1
CASSQTNQNTGELFF
TGTGCCAGCAGCCAAACTAATCAGAACACCGGGGAGCTGTTTTTT
>NA|TRBJ1-1|NA|TRBV20-1
CRFIVNTEAFF
TGCAGATTCATAGTGAACACTGAAGCTTTCTTT
>NA|TRBJ2-7|NA|TRBV29-1
CSVSQGSEQYF
TGCAGCGTTTCACAGGGTTCCGAGCAGTACTTC
>NA|TRBJ1-2|NA|TRBV12-3/TRBV12-4
CASSFGSAATNYGYTF
TGTGCCAGCAGTTTCGGGAGTGCCGCTACTAACTATGGCTACACCTTC
>NA|TRBJ2-1|NA|TRBV14
CASSQVTKQFF
TGTGCCAGCAGCCAGGTTACCAAGCAGTTCTTC
>NA|TRBJ2-6|NA|TRBV19
CASSIRGSGANVLTF
TGTGCCAGTAGTATTCGGGGGTCTGGGGCCAACGTCCTGACTTTC
>NA|TRBJ2-3|once|TRBV20-1
CSASVTGLGFGDTQYF
TGCAGTGCTAGTGTTACAGGGTTAGGTTTTGGAGATACGCAGTATTTT
>NA|TRBJ2-5|NA|TRBV28
CASSSPEGETQYF
TGTGCCAGCAGTTCCCCCGAAGGAGAGACCCAGTACTTC
>TRBD2|TRBJ2-7|NA|TRBV12-3/TRBV12-4
CASSPISGRLSSEQYF
TGTGCCAGCAGTCCCATAAGCGGGAGGTTATCCTCCGAGCAGTACTTC
>NA|TRBJ2-3|NA|TRBV5-1
CASTSQRYTDTQYF
TGCGCCAGCACCTCTCAGCGCTACACAGATACGCAGTATTTT
>TRBD1|TRBJ1-1|NA|TRBV29-1
CSVESPGGFNEAFF
TGCAGCGTTGAATCCCCAGGGGGCTTTAATGAAGCTTTCTTT
>NA|TRBJ2-5|NA|TRBV19
CASSVAGIGGETQYF
TGTGCCAGTAGTGTTGCAGGTATTGGAGGGGAGACCCAGTACTTC
>NA|TRBJ2-3|NA|TRBV29-1
CSVARGTSTDTQYF
TGCAGCGTTGCGCGGGGGACAAGCACAGATACGCAGTATTTT